This entry lists 4 T cell receptor beta chains sequenced from one sample in a study of T cell responses to AZD1222 COVID-19 vaccine. Assay: immunoSEQ multiplex PCR; the TCRdb copy retains only in-frame clones and omits some. The sample holds 150,000 or so clones, roughly 89% seen once. The source was peripheral blood, collected on day 0 of AZD1222 vaccination. The source of these receptors is an adult in good health.

This rearrangement joins TRBV24-1 to TRBJ2-1, with D tentatively TRBD2 (5 bases). Looked up from germline, CDR1 is KGHDR and CDR2 is SFDVKD. The CDR3 is made up of 16 amino acids. The V end lost 9 bases, the J end lost 4 bases, and 21 bases lay between the germline ends. CDR3 in amino acids: CATLLPASSIYNEQFF. Here the CDR3 DNA reads TGTGCCACCCTCCTGCCGGCTAGCAGCATTTACAATGAGCAGTTCTTC.

V is TRBV28 and J is TRBJ2-1; possible D gene TRBD1, 6 bases. The V end lost 8 bases, the J end lost 2 bases, and 19 bases lay between the germline ends. Per germline, CDR1 MDHEN and CDR2 SYDVKM. The CDR3 totals 16 residues. CDR3 sequence: CASHTGRAATYNEQFF. CDR3 sequence (DNA): TGTGCCAGCCATACAGGGCGGGCAGCGACCTACAATGAGCAGTTCTTC.

The chain uses TRBV6-5 and TRBJ1-1; D is unclear. Per germline, CDR1 MNHEY and CDR2 SVGAGI. The CDR3 spans 13 residues. Trimming removed 4 bases from V and 7 bases from J, with 13 bases in between. The CDR3 protein is CASSWFGSVEAFF. The CDR3 region has the DNA TGTGCCAGCAGTTGGTTTGGGTCCGTTGAAGCTTTCTTT.

This clone was recorded only once. The V gene is TRBV4-2, the J gene TRBJ2-2; TRBD2 agrees at 10 bases. CDR1 and CDR2 from the germline V gene are LGHNA and YNFKEQ. The junction had 9 bases not matched to a gene; V was cut back by 2 bases and J by 6 bases. The CDR3 is made up of 17 amino acids. This chain's CDR3 is CASSQQGASGSAGELFF. DNA for the CDR3: TGTGCCAGCAGCCAACAGGGGGCTAGCGGGAGCGCCGGGGAGCTGTTTTTT.